This T cell receptor (beta chain) was captured by sequencing in a study of blood T cell repertoires in COVID-19. Trimming removed 5 bases from V and 8 bases from J; junction bases left unmatched: 7. Germline loops: CDR1 LGHDT, CDR2 YNNKEL (reference sequence). The CDR3 contains 14 residues. Participants came from some 26 US areas, aged roughly 18 to 100 years. Cohort allocation depended upon clinical history that participants reported. The assay was immunoSEQ multiplex PCR, and TCRdb's table has in-frame clones only and misses some. The sample has 200,000 to 300,000 clones; around 87% are singletons. The chain has TRBV3-1 (or the pseudogene TRBV3-2) and TRBJ1-4; 8 bases are shared with TRBD1. Sequenced input: PBMCs or T cells enriched from blood (not recorded which). The TCR originated in a woman aged 40 to 55 with acute COVID-19. This CDR3 is CASSIQGAREKLFF. The DNA of the CDR3 is TGTGCCAGCAGCATCCAGGGGGCGCGGGAAAAACTGTTTTTT.